Listed below are T cell receptor beta chains from one sample, sequenced in a study of blood T cell repertoires in COVID-19. Sequencing was performed with immunoSEQ multiplex PCR; in TCRdb, only in-frame clones are kept and a portion is missing. The sample gives 150,000 to 160,000 clones, about 88% of which show up once; approximately 2.4% is in the top ten. Source material: peripheral blood. The receptors were sampled from a woman aged 70-85 years with acute or convalescent COVID-19. CDR3s include the opening cysteine and the closing phenylalanine or tryptophan. A D gene is named only where the DNA matches it firmly. Rows give clone size only sometimes, using once, few, many, or a class for an expanded clone.

v_gene: TRBV30
d_gene: TRBD2
j_gene: TRBJ2-3
abundance: .
CDR3nt: TGTGCCTGGAGTGTATCTAGCGGGGGGCGGGGGAATACGCAGTATTTT
CDR3aa: CAWSVSSGGRGNTQYF

v_gene: TRBV19
d_gene: TRBD1
j_gene: TRBJ1-2
abundance: few
CDR3nt: TGTGCCAGTAGGAACTATGGACAGGTCGGGGACTATGGCTACACCTTC
CDR3aa: CASRNYGQVGDYGYTF

v_gene: TRBV19
d_gene: .
j_gene: TRBJ1-6
abundance: .
CDR3nt: TGTGCCAGTAGTATAACCCCAGGTGCACCCCTCCACTTT
CDR3aa: CASSITPGAPLHF

v_gene: TRBV13
d_gene: TRBD2
j_gene: TRBJ2-7
abundance: .
CDR3nt: TGTGCCAGCAGCTTTGGCGGGGGGGCCTTCGAGCAGTACTTC
CDR3aa: CASSFGGGAFEQYF

v_gene: TRBV27
d_gene: TRBD1
j_gene: TRBJ1-6
abundance: .
CDR3nt: TGTGCCAGCAGTTCCAGGACAGGGCGGGGAAATTCACCCCTCCACTTT
CDR3aa: CASSSRTGRGNSPLHF

v_gene: TRBV4-2
d_gene: .
j_gene: TRBJ1-2
abundance: once
CDR3nt: TGTGCCAGCAGCCAAGAAGCGAGTACCTCTGGCTACACCTTC
CDR3aa: CASSQEASTSGYTF

v_gene: TRBV7-6
d_gene: .
j_gene: TRBJ2-5
abundance: .
CDR3nt: TGTGCAGCAGGGGTCGGGCCATCGACGGGCCAGTACTTC
CDR3aa: CAAGVGPSTGQYF

v_gene: TRBV6-2/TRBV6-3
d_gene: TRBD1
j_gene: TRBJ1-5
abundance: .
CDR3nt: TGTGCCAGCAGTTACCCGGCCAGGGGGTGGGTGGATCAGCCCCAGCATTTT
CDR3aa: CASSYPARGWVDQPQHF

v_gene: TRBV25-1
d_gene: TRBD1
j_gene: TRBJ1-4
abundance: .
CDR3nt: TGTGCCAGCAGTGAATATGGACAGGGGGCGCAAAAACTGTTTTTT
CDR3aa: CASSEYGQGAQKLFF

v_gene: TRBV30
d_gene: .
j_gene: TRBJ2-2
abundance: .
CDR3nt: TGTGCCTGGAGTAAAGGAGCGGGGGAGCTGTTTTTT
CDR3aa: CAWSKGAGELFF

v_gene: TRBV6-4
d_gene: .
j_gene: TRBJ1-6
abundance: once
CDR3nt: TGTGCCAGCAGCCCCTTTCCCAGTTCACCCCTCCACTTT
CDR3aa: CASSPFPSSPLHF

v_gene: TRBV13
d_gene: .
j_gene: TRBJ1-1
abundance: .
CDR3nt: TGTGCCAGCAGCTTAGGGGGAGTGGGGACTGAAGCTTTCTTT
CDR3aa: CASSLGGVGTEAFF

v_gene: TRBV7-2
d_gene: .
j_gene: TRBJ2-2
abundance: .
CDR3nt: TGTGCCAGCAGCTTTTGGGGCAGGGGCGACACCGGGGAGCTGTTTTTT
CDR3aa: CASSFWGRGDTGELFF

v_gene: TRBV19
d_gene: TRBD2
j_gene: TRBJ2-7
abundance: .
CDR3nt: TGTGCCAGTAGTAGCCGGGGGGGCGGCTACGAGCAGTACTTC
CDR3aa: CASSSRGGGYEQYF

v_gene: TRBV9
d_gene: TRBD1
j_gene: TRBJ1-5
abundance: .
CDR3nt: TGTGCCAGCGACGGGACAGCACCACAGCCCCAGCATTTT
CDR3aa: CASDGTAPQPQHF

v_gene: TRBV4-3
d_gene: .
j_gene: TRBJ1-4
abundance: .
CDR3nt: TGCGCCAGCAGCCAAGATGGGTTTGGCGCCCTCGAGGAACTGTTTTTT
CDR3aa: CASSQDGFGALEELFF

v_gene: TRBV11-1
d_gene: TRBD1
j_gene: TRBJ1-2
abundance: .
CDR3nt: TGTGCCAGCAGCTTAGCTGGGACAGGGTACTATGGCTACACCTTC
CDR3aa: CASSLAGTGYYGYTF

v_gene: TRBV18
d_gene: .
j_gene: TRBJ1-5
abundance: .
CDR3nt: TGTGCCAGCTCACACTCAGGCGTAGAGCCCCAGCATTTT
CDR3aa: CASSHSGVEPQHF

v_gene: TRBV7-2
d_gene: TRBD2
j_gene: TRBJ2-7
abundance: .
CDR3nt: TGTGCCAGCAGCCACGCGGGGGGAATGTACGAGCAGTACTTC
CDR3aa: CASSHAGGMYEQYF

v_gene: TRBV30
d_gene: .
j_gene: TRBJ2-7
abundance: .
CDR3nt: TGTGCCTGGAGTTCTGGGGGGGGCCCCTACGAGCAGTACTTC
CDR3aa: CAWSSGGGPYEQYF

v_gene: TRBV11-2
d_gene: .
j_gene: TRBJ1-2
abundance: .
CDR3nt: TGTGCCAGCAGCCGGGACACCTATGGCTACACCTTC
CDR3aa: CASSRDTYGYTF

v_gene: TRBV5-1
d_gene: .
j_gene: TRBJ2-3
abundance: .
CDR3nt: TGCGCCAGCAGCCCCTACCATCCCGCAGGGTCCGCAGATACGCAGTATTTT
CDR3aa: CASSPYHPAGSADTQYF

v_gene: TRBV5-1
d_gene: .
j_gene: TRBJ1-2
abundance: .
CDR3nt: TGCGCCAGCAGCTTGGAGTGGGGAGGGATCTATGGCTACACCTTC
CDR3aa: CASSLEWGGIYGYTF

v_gene: TRBV12-3/TRBV12-4
d_gene: TRBD1
j_gene: TRBJ2-7
abundance: .
CDR3nt: TGTGCCAGCAGCCAGGGACAGAAATACGAGCAGTACTTC
CDR3aa: CASSQGQKYEQYF

v_gene: TRBV2
d_gene: TRBD1
j_gene: TRBJ1-3
abundance: .
CDR3nt: TGTGCCAGCAGTCGGACAGGGGCGCGATCTGGAAACACCATATATTTT
CDR3aa: CASSRTGARSGNTIYF

v_gene: TRBV19
d_gene: TRBD1
j_gene: TRBJ1-2
abundance: .
CDR3nt: TGTGCCAGTAGCCGGACAGGGGGCAACTATGGCTACACCTTC
CDR3aa: CASSRTGGNYGYTF

v_gene: TRBV10-3
d_gene: .
j_gene: TRBJ2-2
abundance: few
CDR3nt: TGTGCCATCAGTGAGCCGCTAGGTTCCAACACCGGGGAGCTGTTTTTT
CDR3aa: CAISEPLGSNTGELFF

v_gene: TRBV5-8
d_gene: .
j_gene: TRBJ2-7
abundance: .
CDR3nt: TGTGCCAGCAGCTTCACCCGGACAACATTCTACGAGCAGTACTTC
CDR3aa: CASSFTRTTFYEQYF

v_gene: TRBV3-1/TRBV3-2
d_gene: .
j_gene: TRBJ2-1
abundance: .
CDR3nt: TGTGCCAGCAGCCAACTTAGCGGTGGGAATGAGCAGTTCTTC
CDR3aa: CASSQLSGGNEQFF

v_gene: TRBV4-1
d_gene: .
j_gene: TRBJ2-1
abundance: once
CDR3nt: TGCGCCAGCAGCTATACCCGGGGCGGGAACAATGAGCAGTTCTTC
CDR3aa: CASSYTRGGNNEQFF

v_gene: TRBV5-6
d_gene: .
j_gene: TRBJ1-1
abundance: .
CDR3nt: TGTGCCAGCAGCTTGGGAACCGGGATGAACACTGAAGCTTTCTTT
CDR3aa: CASSLGTGMNTEAFF